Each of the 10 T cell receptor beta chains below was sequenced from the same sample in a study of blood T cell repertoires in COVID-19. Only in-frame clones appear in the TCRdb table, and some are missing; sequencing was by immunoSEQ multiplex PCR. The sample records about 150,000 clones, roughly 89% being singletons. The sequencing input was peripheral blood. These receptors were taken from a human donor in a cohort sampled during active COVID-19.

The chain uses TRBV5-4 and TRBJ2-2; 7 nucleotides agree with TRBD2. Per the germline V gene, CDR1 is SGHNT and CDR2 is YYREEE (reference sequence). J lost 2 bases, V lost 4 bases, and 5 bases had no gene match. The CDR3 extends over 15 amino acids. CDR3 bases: TGTGCCAGCAGCGTCACTAGCGCCAACACCGGGGAGCTGTTTTTT. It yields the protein CASSVTSANTGELFF. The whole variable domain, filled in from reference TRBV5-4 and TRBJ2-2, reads ETGVTQSPTHLIKTRGQQVTLRCSSQSGHNTVSWYQQALGQGPQFIFQYYREEENGRGNFPPRFSGLQFPNYSSELNVNALELDDSALYLCASSVTSANTGELFFGEGSRLTVL.

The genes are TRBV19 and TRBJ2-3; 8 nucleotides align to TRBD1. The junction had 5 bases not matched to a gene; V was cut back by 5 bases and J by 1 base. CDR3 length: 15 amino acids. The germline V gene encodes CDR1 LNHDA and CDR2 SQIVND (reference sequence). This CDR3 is CASSVPGQGTDTQYF. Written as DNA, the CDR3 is TGTGCCAGTAGTGTCCCGGGACAGGGCACAGATACGCAGTATTTT.

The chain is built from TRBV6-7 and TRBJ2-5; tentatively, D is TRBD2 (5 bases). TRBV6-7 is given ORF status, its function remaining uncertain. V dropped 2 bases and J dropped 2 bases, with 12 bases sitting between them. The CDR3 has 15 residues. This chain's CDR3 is CASSYKDGEQETQYF. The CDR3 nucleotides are TGTGCCAGCAGTTACAAGGACGGGGAACAAGAGACCCAGTACTTC.

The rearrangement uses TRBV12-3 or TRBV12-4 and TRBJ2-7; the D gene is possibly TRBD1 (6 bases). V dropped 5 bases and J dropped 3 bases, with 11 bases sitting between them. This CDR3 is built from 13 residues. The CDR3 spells CASSPGQIYEQYF. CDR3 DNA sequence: TGTGCCAGCAGTCCCGGACAGATCTACGAGCAGTACTTC.

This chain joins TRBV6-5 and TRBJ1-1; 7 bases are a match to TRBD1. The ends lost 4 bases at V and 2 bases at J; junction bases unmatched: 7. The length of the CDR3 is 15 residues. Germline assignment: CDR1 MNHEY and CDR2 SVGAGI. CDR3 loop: CASSSTQGLNTEAFF. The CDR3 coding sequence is TGTGCCAGCAGTTCAACACAGGGGTTAAACACTGAAGCTTTCTTT.

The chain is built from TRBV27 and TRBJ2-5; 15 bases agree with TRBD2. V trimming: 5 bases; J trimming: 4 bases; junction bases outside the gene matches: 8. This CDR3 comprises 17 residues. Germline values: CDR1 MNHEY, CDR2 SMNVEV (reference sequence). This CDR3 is CASSPGLAGGYPETQYF. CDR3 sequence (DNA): TGTGCCAGCAGTCCAGGACTAGCGGGAGGGTACCCAGAGACCCAGTACTTC.

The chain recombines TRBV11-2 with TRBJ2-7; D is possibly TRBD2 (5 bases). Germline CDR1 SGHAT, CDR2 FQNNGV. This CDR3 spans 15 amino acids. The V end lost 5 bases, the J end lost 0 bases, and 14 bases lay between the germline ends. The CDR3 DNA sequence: TGTGCCAGCAGCGGACCGATAGGGAGCTCCTACGAGCAGTACTTC. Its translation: CASSGPIGSSYEQYF.

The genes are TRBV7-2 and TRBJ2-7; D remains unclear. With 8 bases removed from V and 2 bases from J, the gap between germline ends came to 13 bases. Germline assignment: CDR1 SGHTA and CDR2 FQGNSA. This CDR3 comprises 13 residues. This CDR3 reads CASSMTTTYEQYF. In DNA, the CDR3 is TGTGCCAGCTCCATGACAACAACCTACGAGCAGTACTTC.

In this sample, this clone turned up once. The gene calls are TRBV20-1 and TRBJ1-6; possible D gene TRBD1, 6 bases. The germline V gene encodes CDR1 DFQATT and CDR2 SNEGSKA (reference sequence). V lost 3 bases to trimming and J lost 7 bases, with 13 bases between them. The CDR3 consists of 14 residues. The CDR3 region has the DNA TGCAGTGCTAGTGCTGGGACAACAAATTCACCCCTCCACTTT. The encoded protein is CSASAGTTNSPLHF.

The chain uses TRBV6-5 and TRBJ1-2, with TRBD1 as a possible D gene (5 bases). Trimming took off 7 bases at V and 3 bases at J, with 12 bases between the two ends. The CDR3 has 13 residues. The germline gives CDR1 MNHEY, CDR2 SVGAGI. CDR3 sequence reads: CASIGGGYYGYTF. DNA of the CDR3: TGTGCCAGCATTGGGGGGGGGTACTATGGCTACACCTTC.